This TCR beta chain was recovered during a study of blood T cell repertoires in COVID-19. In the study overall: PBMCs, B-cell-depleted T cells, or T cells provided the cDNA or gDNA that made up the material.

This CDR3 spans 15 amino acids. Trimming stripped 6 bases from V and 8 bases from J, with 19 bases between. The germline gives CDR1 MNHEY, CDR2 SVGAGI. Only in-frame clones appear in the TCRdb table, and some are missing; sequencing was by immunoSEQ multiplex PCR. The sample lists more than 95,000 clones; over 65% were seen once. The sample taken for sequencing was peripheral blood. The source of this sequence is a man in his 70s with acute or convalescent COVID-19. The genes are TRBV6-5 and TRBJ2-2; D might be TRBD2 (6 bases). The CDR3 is CASSLRGKGGGELFF. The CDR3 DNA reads TGTGCCAGCAGCCTACGCGGGAAGGGCGGTGGGGAGCTGTTTTTT.